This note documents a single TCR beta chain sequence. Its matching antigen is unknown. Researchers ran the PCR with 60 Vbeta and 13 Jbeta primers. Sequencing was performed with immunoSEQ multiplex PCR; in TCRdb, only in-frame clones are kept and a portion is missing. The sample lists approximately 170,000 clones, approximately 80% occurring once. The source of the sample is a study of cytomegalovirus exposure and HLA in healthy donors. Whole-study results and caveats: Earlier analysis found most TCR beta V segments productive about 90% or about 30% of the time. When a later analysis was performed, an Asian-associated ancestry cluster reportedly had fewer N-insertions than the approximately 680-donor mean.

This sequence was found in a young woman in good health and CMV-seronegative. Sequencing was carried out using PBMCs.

Written as DNA, the CDR3 is TGTGCCAGCAGACCGGGACTAGCGCCCTACGAGCAGTACTTC. As protein: CASRPGLAPYEQYF. The V and J genes are TRBV28 and TRBJ2-7, with 10 bases fitting TRBD2. This CDR3 is 14 amino acids long. J was trimmed by 2 bases and V by 6 bases; bases with no gene match: 4. CDR1 MDHEN and CDR2 SYDVKM come from the germline V gene.